The 26 T cell receptor beta chains below all came from one sample that was sequenced in a study of CXCR3-negative and CXCR3-positive naive CD8 T cells. Study-level points and caveats: TRB CDR3 hydrophobicity was greater in CXCR3-positive naive cells than in CXCR3-negative naive cells.

These TCRs are of unknown antigen specificity. Via 5' RACE with UMI labels, TRB cDNA libraries were prepared. TCRdb reprocessed the 5' RACE reads and reports one entry per CDR3 protein, with no DNA. This repertoire comprises 150,000 to 180,000 distinct CDR3 sequences; its ten largest clones make up approximately 0.46%. Material: naive CXCR3+ CD8+ T cells from blood. Subset reported: CD45RO-CCR7+CD27+CD95- naive CD8+ T cells expressing CXCR3 (TNR3+). The receptors stem from a human donor in good health. Some clones in this sample may be carry-over from other donors' samples.

Here the CDR3 reads CASSLRDNGAYTDTQYF. The chain combines TRBV4-1 with TRBJ2-3; TCRdb returns TRBD2, unconfirmable since there is no DNA. Germline V gene data show CDR1 as MGHRA and CDR2 as YSYEKL. This CDR3 spans 17 amino acids.

This chain connects TRBV28 to TRBJ2-1; TCRdb names TRBD1, which stays unverified in the absence of DNA. Germline loops: CDR1 MDHEN, CDR2 SYDVKM. The CDR3 totals 15 residues. The CDR3: CASSPQVGQANAQFF.

The chain combines TRBV7-3 with TRBJ2-3. The CDR3 contains 14 residues. Germline-derived CDR1 and CDR2 are SGHTA and FQGTGA. The CDR3: CASSLNARTDTQYF.

The chain joins TRBV10-1 to TRBJ2-2; the TCRdb call, TRBD1, lacks DNA for checking. The germline V gene has CDR1 WNHNN and CDR2 SYGVQD (reference sequence). There are 15 residues in the CDR3. CDR3 sequence reads: CASSDRQDNTGELFF.

The chain carries TRBV27 and TRBJ2-1; TCRdb calls TRBD1, which cannot be checked without DNA. CDR1 is MNHEY, CDR2 SMNVEV, per germline (reference sequence). CDR3 size: 14 residues. CDR3 sequence reads: CASSTYRGGYRQFF.

This chain links TRBV9 with TRBJ2-2; TCRdb designates TRBD2, a call that cannot be tested without DNA. CDR3 size: 13 residues. Germline assignment: CDR1 SGDLS and CDR2 YYNGEE. The CDR3 sequence is CASTRGLSGELFF.

CDR3 loop: CASSFRGRTGELFF. The J gene is TRBJ2-2, the V gene TRBV13; TCRdb's assignment of TRBD1 cannot be checked, as there is no DNA. Germline loops: CDR1 PRHDT, CDR2 FYEKMQ (reference sequence). The CDR3 length is 14 residues.

The chain carries TRBV28 and TRBJ2-7. This CDR3 has 16 residues. Per germline, CDR1 MDHEN and CDR2 SYDVKM. CDR3 protein: CASSLFGVSVRYEQYF.

The rearrangement joins TRBV29-1 to TRBJ2-7; the D call of TRBD2 rests on TCRdb alone, since no DNA is present to check it. The length of the CDR3 is 13 residues. CDR1 and CDR2 from the germline V gene are SQVTM and ANQGSEA. The CDR3 spells CSVEIAGAYEQYF.

The rearrangement uses TRBV29-1 and TRBJ2-7. The CDR3 spans 11 residues. Germline V gives CDR1 SQVTM, CDR2 ANQGSEA. The CDR3: CSVRVSYEQYF.

This chain links TRBV12-3 or TRBV12-4 with TRBJ2-5; TCRdb calls TRBD1, which cannot be checked without DNA. The CDR3 sequence is 15 residues long. The chain's CDR3 is CASSLVRPVQETQYF.

The V call is TRBV7-6, the J call TRBJ2-5; TCRdb names TRBD2, which stays unverified in the absence of DNA. Looked up from germline, CDR1 is SGHVS and CDR2 is FNYEAQ. This CDR3 comprises 21 residues. The CDR3 reads CASSLPALGSGSDPFEETQYF.

This chain connects TRBV6-5 to TRBJ2-7; TCRdb returns TRBD2, unconfirmable since there is no DNA. The CDR3 loop spans 17 amino acids. CDR1 is MNHEY and CDR2 is SVGAGI in the germline V gene. CDR3 protein: CASSYSMGLAGIYEQYF.

V gene TRBV3-1 combines with J gene TRBJ2-5; the D gene TCRdb calls, TRBD1, cannot be checked with no DNA. The CDR3 spans 13 residues. Germline V CDR1 and CDR2: LGHDT, YNNKEL (reference sequence). The CDR3 reads CASSQGGRETQYF.

J is TRBJ2-2 and V is TRBV5-1; TCRdb's D gene call, TRBD2, goes unchecked for lack of DNA. Germline lookup yields CDR1 SGHRS and CDR2 YFSETQ. There are 15 residues in the CDR3. CDR3 in amino acids: CASSLEVALPGELFF.

The V call is TRBV4-2, the J call TRBJ2-3; TCRdb proposes TRBD2, but this gene call is untestable without DNA. The CDR3 has 18 residues. CDR1 is LGHNA, CDR2 YNFKEQ, per germline. The CDR3 here is CASSQPSGGLNRPDTQYF.

The rearrangement links TRBV29-1 to TRBJ2-7; TCRdb designates TRBD1, a call that cannot be tested without DNA. The V gene's germline CDR1 is SQVTM and CDR2 ANQGSEA. The CDR3 extends over 13 amino acids. The CDR3 sequence: CSGSRQGSYEQYF.

The chain employs TRBV7-9 and TRBJ2-1; TCRdb lists TRBD1, though no DNA is available to test this call. CDR3 length: 15 amino acids. Germline assignment: CDR1 SEHNR and CDR2 FQNEAQ (reference sequence). The chain's CDR3 is CASSFPGPSGFQQFF.

The rearrangement uses TRBV18 and TRBJ2-7. The CDR3 consists of 15 residues. Looked up from germline, CDR1 is KGHSH and CDR2 is LQKENI. CDR3 loop: CASSPPRGSPYEQYF.

The chain carries TRBV25-1 and TRBJ1-1; TCRdb proposes TRBD1, but this gene call is untestable without DNA. Germline assignment: CDR1 MGHDK and CDR2 SYGVNS. This CDR3 region has 13 residues. CDR3 sequence reads: CASSDQGWTEAFF.

The chain is built from TRBV27 and TRBJ2-2. Germline CDR1 and CDR2: MNHEY and SMNVEV (reference sequence). The length of the CDR3 is 14 residues. This CDR3 is CASRTPGLPGELFF.

The chain joins TRBV7-9 to TRBJ2-1. Germline CDR1 SEHNR, CDR2 FQNEAQ (reference sequence). CDR3 length: 15 residues. This CDR3 is CASSLPDSPYNEQFF.

This chain connects TRBV7-9 to TRBJ1-1; TCRdb's D call, TRBD1, is unchecked because there is no DNA. The CDR3 sequence is 21 residues long. Germline CDR1 reads SEHNR; CDR2 reads FQNEAQ (reference sequence). CDR3 in amino acids: CASSFHKTGERGFAWNTEAFF.

This chain uses TRBV6-2 or TRBV6-3 with TRBJ1-1; the D call of TRBD1 rests on TCRdb alone, since no DNA is present to check it. Germline CDR1 and CDR2: MNHEY and SVGEGT. This CDR3 contains 13 residues. This CDR3 is CASSTGGELEAFF.

J is TRBJ2-2 and V is TRBV4-1. Germline V gene data show CDR1 as MGHRA and CDR2 as YSYEKL. CDR3 length: 17 residues. The CDR3 sequence is CASSQGSVISNTGELFF.

The rearrangement uses TRBV7-3 and TRBJ2-1; with no DNA, the TCRdb D assignment of TRBD1 cannot be verified. The V gene's germline CDR1 is SGHTA and CDR2 FQGTGA. There are 16 residues in the CDR3. CDR3 region: CASSDLPGQDYNEQFF. Supplemented by reference TRBV7-3 and TRBJ2-1, the full variable domain reads GAGVSQTPSNKVTEKGKYVELRCDPISGHTALYWYRQSLGQGPEFLIYFQGTGAADDSGLPNDRFFAVRPEGSVSTLKIQRTERGDSAVYLCASSDLPGQDYNEQFFGPGTRLTVL.